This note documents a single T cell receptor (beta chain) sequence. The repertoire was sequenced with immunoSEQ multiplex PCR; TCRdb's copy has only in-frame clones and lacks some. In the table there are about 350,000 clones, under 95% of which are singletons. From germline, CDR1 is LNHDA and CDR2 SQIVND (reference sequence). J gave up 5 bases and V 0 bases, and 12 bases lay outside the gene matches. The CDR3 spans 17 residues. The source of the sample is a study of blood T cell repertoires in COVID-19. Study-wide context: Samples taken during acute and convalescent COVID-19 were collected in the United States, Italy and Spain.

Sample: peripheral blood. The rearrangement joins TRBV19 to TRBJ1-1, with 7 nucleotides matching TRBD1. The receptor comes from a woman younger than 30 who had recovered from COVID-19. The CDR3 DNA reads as TGTGCCAGTAGTATAGATCGTTCAGGGGGAGCGGCTACTGAAGCTTTCTTT. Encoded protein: CASSIDRSGGAATEAFF.